The TCR beta chain described here comes from a study of OX40 agonist ivuxolimab in advanced cancers. The overall study: The eligibility criteria allowed prior anti-PD-1, anti-PD-L1 or anti-CTLA-4 therapy, and around 40% had some.

V lost 7 bases and J lost 4, with 7 bases in between. Looked up from germline, CDR1 is DFQATT and CDR2 is SNEGSKA (reference sequence). The CDR3 runs 11 residues. This table comes from immunoSEQ multiplex PCR, and its TCRdb copy is limited to in-frame clones, with some not included. The sample has fewer than 75,000 clones, about 87% seen once. The chain carries TRBV20-1 and TRBJ1-4; D remains ambiguous. The specimen was CD4+ or CD8+ T cells sorted from blood, collected in a trial of the OX40 agonist ivuxolimab. This clonotype originated in an adult with an advanced solid tumor such as melanoma, head and neck, liver or kidney cancer. CDR3 DNA: TGCAGTGGTGGGAGTAATGAAAAACTGTTTTTT. Encoded protein: CSGGSNEKLFF.